Below are 25 T cell receptor beta chains sequenced from a single sample in a study of Tregs in tolerant kidney transplant recipients. The nonmyeloablative bone marrow transplants came from related graft donors, with transient mixed chimerism. The data were produced by immunoSEQ multiplex PCR, yet TCRdb's version contains in-frame clones alone and is incomplete. The sample lists about 64,000 clones, about 89% occurring once. The sequencing here drew on CD4+ T cells from blood (PBMCs), taken 6 months after the transplant. All receptors derive from a human patient who received a combined kidney and bone marrow transplant. Some T cells may be the graft donor's.

The chain recombines TRBV7-2 with TRBJ2-5; 9 bases align to TRBD2. Trimming took 1 base from V and 4 from J; bases not matched to a gene: 7. The germline CDR1 and CDR2 sequences are SGHTA and FQGNSA. The CDR3 is made up of 16 amino acids. This chain's CDR3 is CASSLVRSGGTETQYF. The CDR3 nucleotides are TGTGCCAGCAGCTTAGTCCGTAGCGGGGGTACAGAGACCCAGTACTTC. The whole variable domain, filled in from reference TRBV7-2 and TRBJ2-5, reads GAGVSQSPSNKVTEKGKDVELRCDPISGHTALYWYRQSLGQGLEFLIYFQGNSAPDKSGLPSDRFSAERTGGSVSTLTIQRTQQEDSAVYLCASSLVRSGGTETQYFGPGTRLLVL.

V gene TRBV30 combines with J gene TRBJ1-2, with 7 bases lining up with TRBD1. The ends lost 8 bases at V and 1 base at J; junction bases unmatched: 7. CDR3 length: 13 residues. Germline assignment: CDR1 GTSNPN and CDR2 SVGIG (reference sequence). The CDR3 DNA is TGTGCCCGCTCCCAGGGGGTTAACTATGGCTACACCTTC. Amino acid sequence: CARSQGVNYGYTF.

The chain has TRBV7-2 and TRBJ2-7; 14 bases are shared with TRBD2. CDR1 and CDR2 from the germline V gene are SGHTA and FQGNSA. V shed 4 bases and J 5 bases; nucleotides not matched to a gene: 4. The CDR3 runs 15 residues. As DNA, the CDR3 is TGTGCCAGCAGCTACGGACTAGCGGGGGGCCACGAGCAGTACTTC. Its protein product is CASSYGLAGGHEQYF.

The genes are TRBV7-3 and TRBJ2-3; 10 nucleotides line up with TRBD2. Germline values: CDR1 SGHTA, CDR2 FQGTGA. The V gene end was trimmed by 4 bases and the J gene end by 6 bases; junction bases not matched to a gene: 7. The CDR3 runs to 15 residues. The CDR3 DNA reads as TGTGCCAGCAGCTCCAAGCGGGGGGGCGATGATACGCAGTATTTT. This translates into CASSSKRGGDDTQYF.

V usage is TRBV15 and J usage is TRBJ1-5, with 10 positions matching TRBD1. Germline CDR1 LNHNV, CDR2 YYDKDF (reference sequence). The J segment lost 0 bases and the V segment lost 1 base, leaving 0 bases of the junction unmatched. This CDR3 comprises 16 residues. CDR3 nucleotide sequence: TGTGCCACCAGCAGAGGGACAGGGGGTAGCAATCAGCCCCAGCATTTT. It codes for CATSRGTGGSNQPQHF.

V and J are TRBV5-5 and TRBJ1-1; 8 bases map to TRBD1. CDR1 and CDR2 (germline): SGHKS, YYEKEE (reference sequence). V shed 4 bases and J 5 bases; nucleotides not matched to a gene: 7. This CDR3 is built from 14 residues. The CDR3 reads CASSRGQGGTEAFF. Here the CDR3 DNA reads TGTGCCAGCAGCCGCGGACAGGGAGGGACTGAAGCTTTCTTT.

The chain couples TRBV27 to TRBJ2-7, with 7 bases identical to TRBD2. CDR1 and CDR2 from the germline V gene are MNHEY and SMNVEV (reference sequence). Trimming took 1 base from V and 2 from J; bases not matched to a gene: 8. The CDR3 runs to 16 residues. The CDR3 region is CASSLWGGLTTYEQYF. The CDR3 bases are TGTGCCAGCAGTTTATGGGGGGGTCTTACTACCTACGAGCAGTACTTC.

V and J are TRBV7-9 and TRBJ1-3; TRBD1 might be the D (6 bases). Trimming removed 4 bases from V and 2 bases from J, with 15 bases in between. The CDR3 sequence is 16 residues long. CDR1 is SEHNR, CDR2 FQNEAQ, per germline (reference sequence). The CDR3 DNA follows: TGTGCCAGCAGCTCCCCCGGGACACGCACTGGAAACACCATATATTTT. This translates into CASSSPGTRTGNTIYF.

V is TRBV5-1 and J is TRBJ2-3; 7 nucleotides line up with TRBD1. With V trimmed by 0 bases and J by 4 bases, 8 bases remained unmatched. Per the germline V gene, CDR1 is SGHRS and CDR2 is YFSETQ. The CDR3 covers 16 residues. CDR3 in DNA: TGCGCCAGCAGCTTGGTTCGTAGGGGGCTTTCAGATACGCAGTATTTT. Its translation: CASSLVRRGLSDTQYF. The variable domain in full, with the rest retrieved from reference TRBV5-1 and TRBJ2-3, is KAGVTQTPRYLIKTRGQQVTLSCSPISGHRSVSWYQQTPGQGLQFLFEYFSETQRNKGNFPGRFSGRQFSNSRSEMNVSTLELGDSALYLCASSLVRRGLSDTQYFGPGTRLTVL.

The chain couples TRBV7-2 to TRBJ1-2, with 7 bases fitting TRBD1. The CDR3 covers 13 residues. V shed 5 bases and J 6 bases; nucleotides not matched to a gene: 6. Per the germline V gene, CDR1 is SGHTA and CDR2 is FQGNSA. The CDR3 DNA sequence: TGTGCCAGCAGCACTTTGGGACAGAATGGCTACACCTTC. It specifies CASSTLGQNGYTF.

This clone was seen many times. This chain uses TRBV30 with TRBJ2-7; 7 positions match TRBD1. From germline, CDR1 is GTSNPN and CDR2 SVGIG (reference sequence). The length of the CDR3 is 15 residues. With 5 bases clipped from V and 3 bases from J, the junction kept 13 bases outside the gene matches. The CDR3 spells CAWGVPGQIHYEQYF. CDR3 coding DNA: TGTGCCTGGGGCGTTCCGGGACAGATCCACTACGAGCAGTACTTC. The whole variable domain, remainder taken from reference TRBV30 and TRBJ2-7, is SQTIHQWPATLVQPVGSPLSLECTVEGTSNPNLYWYRQAAGRGLQLLFYSVGIGQISSEVPQNLSASRPQDRQFILSSKKLLLSDSGFYLCAWGVPGQIHYEQYFGPGTRLTVT.

The chain combines TRBV4-2 with TRBJ2-3; 7 nucleotides agree with TRBD1. The junction had 4 bases not matched to a gene; V was cut back by 0 bases and J by 7 bases. The CDR3 loop spans 14 amino acids. Germline CDR1 LGHNA, CDR2 YNFKEQ. The CDR3 DNA is TGTGCCAGCAGCCAAGAGGGACAGCGCCATACGCAGTATTTT. It is translated as CASSQEGQRHTQYF.

The V call is TRBV4-2, the J call TRBJ2-3; the match to TRBD2 covers 9 bases. V trimming: 3 bases; J trimming: 4 bases; junction bases outside the gene matches: 5. The length of the CDR3 is 15 residues. Germline loops: CDR1 LGHNA, CDR2 YNFKEQ. Here the CDR3 DNA reads TGTGCCAGCAGCCATAGCGGGGGTCGCCCAGATACGCAGTATTTT. It translates to CASSHSGGRPDTQYF.

The chain combines TRBV18 with TRBJ2-2, with D possibly matching TRBD1 (5 bases). The V gene lost 5 bases and the J gene lost 2 bases, with 9 bases spanning the gap. Germline V gene sequence: CDR1 KGHSH, CDR2 LQKENI. The CDR3 spans 14 residues. The chain's CDR3 is CASSADRNTGELFF. DNA for the CDR3: TGTGCCAGCTCAGCTGACAGAAACACCGGGGAGCTGTTTTTT.

This clone is a singleton in its sample. The chain links TRBV7-2 to TRBJ1-1; 7 bases map to TRBD1. V trimming: 2 bases; J trimming: 7 bases; junction bases outside the gene matches: 1. This CDR3 is built from 12 residues. From germline, CDR1 is SGHTA and CDR2 FQGNSA. DNA for the CDR3: TGTGCCAGCAGCTTACGACAGGGTGAAGCTTTCTTT. Translation: CASSLRQGEAFF.

This chain joins TRBV11-3 and TRBJ2-3; TRBD1 agrees at 7 bases. The junction had 4 bases not matched to a gene; V was cut back by 1 base and J by 0 bases. This CDR3 comprises 16 residues. Germline CDR1 SGHNT, CDR2 YENEEA. The CDR3 is CASSLGQGLSTDTQYF. The DNA of the CDR3 is TGTGCCAGCAGCTTAGGACAGGGCCTGAGCACAGATACGCAGTATTTT.

This clone was seen only a few times. The gene calls are TRBV11-1 and TRBJ1-1; D is possibly TRBD1 (6 bases). This CDR3 region has 13 residues. Germline-derived CDR1 and CDR2 are SGHAT and FQDESV (reference sequence). V lost 1 base and J 3 bases, leaving 6 bases between the germline ends. CDR3 nucleotides: TGTGCCAGCAGCTTAGACAGGGACACTGAAGCTTTCTTT. This translates into CASSLDRDTEAFF.

For the CDR3, the DNA is TGTGCCAGCAGCAGGGGTCTAGCGGGGGTCTACAATGAGCAGTTCTTC. Its protein is CASSRGLAGVYNEQFF. The chain couples TRBV7-9 to TRBJ2-1; 10 bases agree with TRBD2. J lost 3 bases, V lost 5 bases, and 7 bases had no gene match. Per the germline V gene, CDR1 is SEHNR and CDR2 is FQNEAQ (reference sequence). The length of the CDR3 is 16 residues.

The J gene is TRBJ1-2, the V gene TRBV15, with D hard to call. Germline V gene lookup returns CDR1 LNHNV and CDR2 YYDKDF (reference sequence). The CDR3 is 15 amino acids. V was pared by 5 bases and J by 11 bases, with 24 bases between. The chain's CDR3 is CATSDLGAPITKYTF. CDR3 DNA: TGTGCCACCAGCGACCTAGGCGCCCCGATCACGAAATACACCTTC.

This chain uses TRBV11-3 with TRBJ2-7; TRBD1 matches at 10 bases. The V segment lost 5 bases and the J segment 12 bases; nucleotides outside the gene matches: 7. The CDR3 totals 12 residues. Germline V lookup: CDR1 SGHNT, CDR2 YENEEA. CDR3 coding DNA: TGTGCCAGCAGCACGGGGACAGGGGAGAGGTACTTC. This translates into CASSTGTGERYF.

This clone was recorded only once. The chain links TRBV5-1 to TRBJ2-1; D not resolved. Trimming left V 4 bases short and J 0 bases short, with 8 bases between. The CDR3 has 14 amino acids. CDR1 and CDR2 from the germline V gene are SGHRS and YFSETQ. CDR3 in DNA: TGCGCCAGCAGCACCCACAGCTCCTACAATGAGCAGTTCTTC. Amino acid sequence: CASSTHSSYNEQFF.

A single count supports this clone. The chain employs TRBV10-3 and TRBJ2-7; maybe TRBD2 (6 bases). CDR1 and CDR2 from the germline V gene are ENHRY and SYGVKD. Trimming cost V 11 bases and J 7 bases, with 21 bases left between them. The CDR3 is made up of 13 amino acids. The CDR3 DNA sequence: TGTGCCTCACGACTAGAGTCCCTTCGGGAGCAGTACTTC. This sequence encodes CASRLESLREQYF.

The J gene is TRBJ2-7, the V gene TRBV9; tentative D call: TRBD1 (6 bases). The CDR3 sequence is 14 residues long. V lost 0 bases, J lost 1 base, and 8 bases lay in between. Germline-derived CDR1 and CDR2 are SGDLS and YYNGEE. CDR3 loop: CASSVGQASYEQYF. DNA for the CDR3: TGTGCCAGCAGCGTAGGACAGGCATCCTACGAGCAGTACTTC.

The chain is built from TRBV4-3 and TRBJ1-1; maybe TRBD1 (6 bases). The V gene's germline CDR1 is LGHNA and CDR2 YSLEER. V was cut by 8 bases and J by 6 bases, with 16 bases left in between. The CDR3 sequence is 13 residues long. The CDR3 loop is CASSRGGEAEAFF. CDR3 nucleotides: TGCGCCAGCTCAAGGGGGGGCGAAGCTGAAGCTTTCTTT.

The chain uses TRBV6-5 and TRBJ2-3; 7 bases match TRBD1. The trim removed 5 bases at V and 7 bases at J, leaving 12 bases unmatched. Looked up from germline, CDR1 is MNHEY and CDR2 is SVGAGI. The CDR3 consists of 15 residues. The CDR3 DNA follows: TGTGCCAGCAGTATTACGGGACAGTCGGTCCATACGCAGTATTTT. This encodes CASSITGQSVHTQYF.